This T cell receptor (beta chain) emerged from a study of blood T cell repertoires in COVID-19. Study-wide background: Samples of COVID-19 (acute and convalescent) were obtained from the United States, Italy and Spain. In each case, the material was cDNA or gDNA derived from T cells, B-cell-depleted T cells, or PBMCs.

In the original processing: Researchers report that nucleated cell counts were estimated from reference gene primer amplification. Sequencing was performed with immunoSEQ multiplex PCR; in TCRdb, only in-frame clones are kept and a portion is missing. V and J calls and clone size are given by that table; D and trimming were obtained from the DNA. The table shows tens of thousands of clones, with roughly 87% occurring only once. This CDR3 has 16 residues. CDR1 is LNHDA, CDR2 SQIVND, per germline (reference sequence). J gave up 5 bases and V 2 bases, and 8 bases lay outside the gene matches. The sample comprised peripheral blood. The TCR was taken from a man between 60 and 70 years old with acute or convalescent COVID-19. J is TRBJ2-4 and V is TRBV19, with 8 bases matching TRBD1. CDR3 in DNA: TGTGCCAGTAGTATATTAGGCCAGGGGGCGGAAAACATTCAGTACTTC. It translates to CASSILGQGAENIQYF. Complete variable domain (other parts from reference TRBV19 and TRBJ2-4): DGGITQSPKYLFRKEGQNVTLSCEQNLNHDAMYWYRQDPGQGLRLIYYSQIVNDFQKGDIAEGYSVSREKKESFPLTVTSAQKNPTAFYLCASSILGQGAENIQYFGAGTRLSVL.